A few counts support the clone carrying this TCR beta chain. The antigen is undetermined. The data stem from a study of cytomegalovirus exposure and HLA in healthy donors. The wider study: Early released data had around 89 million unique TCRs, all coming from HLA-typed donors. Study-wide results and limits: The study found most TCR sequences rare, yet found some public TCRs in many donors. The authors considered a cluster of highly shared sequence variants likely to be a sequencing artifact.

CDR1 is SGHKS, CDR2 YYEKEE, per germline (reference sequence). The CDR3 sequence is 15 residues long. V was trimmed by 3 bases and J by 1 base, leaving 11 bases between them. This PCR relied on a set of 60 Vbeta primers and 13 Jbeta primers. Per the original data handling: In a later analysis, some 11 million of 60 million to 80 million unique beta chains occurred in at least two donors. Assay used: immunoSEQ multiplex PCR; TCRdb lists only in-frame clones, some missing. That table furnishes V, J and clone size, whereas the DNA furnished D and trimming. The data show over 100,000 clones, approximately 10% seen once.

The sequencing input was PBMCs. The receptor was isolated from a woman aged 40 to 50 in good health and CMV-seropositive. V is TRBV5-5 and J is TRBJ2-1; TRBD1 is a possible D gene (5 bases). CDR3 region: CASSSTQGSYNEQFF. The CDR3 DNA is TGTGCCAGCAGCTCCACGCAGGGTTCCTACAATGAGCAGTTCTTC.